The rows below give T cell receptor beta chains drawn from one sample of a study of cytomegalovirus exposure and HLA in healthy donors. The method was immunoSEQ multiplex PCR; TCRdb's version includes in-frame clones alone and lacks a portion of them. Among fewer than 350,000 clones, 88% were seen once, and the ten largest hold about 0.86%. The sample consisted of PBMCs. The origin of the receptors is a woman aged 18-29 years in good health and CMV-seronegative. Both conserved end residues are part of each CDR3. The D gene is left open where the match is weak. Expanded clones get a size class; other rows say once, few or many, or leave the size out.

>.|TRBV28|TRBJ2-7|TRBD2
CASSSAGLAEGYEQYF
TGTGCCAGCAGTTCGGCCGGACTAGCGGAAGGATACGAGCAGTACTTC
>.|TRBV5-4|TRBJ1-3|TRBD1
CASSFGQGTYGNTIYF
TGTGCCAGCAGCTTCGGACAGGGAACTTATGGAAACACCATATATTTT
>.|TRBV27|TRBJ1-1|.
CASSFLGGQTEAFF
TGTGCCAGCAGTTTCCTCGGGGGGCAGACTGAAGCTTTCTTT
>.|TRBV5-4|TRBJ2-1|.
CASSLLADSYNEQFF
TGTGCCAGCAGCTTGTTAGCGGATTCCTACAATGAGCAGTTCTTC
>.|TRBV15|TRBJ2-1|TRBD2
CATSEDLAGYYNEQFF
TGTGCCACCAGCGAGGACCTAGCGGGATACTACAATGAGCAGTTCTTC
>.|TRBV13|TRBJ2-1|.
CASSFLGLGSSYNEQFF
TGTGCCAGCAGCTTTCTAGGGCTGGGGAGCTCCTACAATGAGCAGTTCTTC
>.|TRBV9|TRBJ2-5|.
CASSLSGSQETQYF
TGTGCCAGCAGCTTAAGCGGGTCGCAAGAGACCCAGTACTTC
>.|TRBV27|TRBJ2-2|TRBD1
CASMGGTGWLFF
TGTGCCAGCATGGGAGGGACAGGGTGGCTGTTTTTT
>.|TRBV28|TRBJ2-5|TRBD1
CASSLTGRIGETQYF
TGTGCCAGCAGTTTGACAGGGCGGATTGGGGAGACCCAGTACTTC
>.|TRBV7-3|TRBJ2-5|TRBD1
CASSFGGQNQETQYF
TGTGCCAGCAGCTTTGGGGGACAGAACCAAGAGACCCAGTACTTC
>.|TRBV28|TRBJ2-7|.
CASSLFGIGSPSYEQYF
TGTGCCAGCAGTTTATTCGGGATAGGGAGCCCCTCCTACGAGCAGTACTTC
>few|TRBV5-1|TRBJ1-2|TRBD1
CASGTGEGYTF
TGCGCCAGCGGGACAGGGGAGGGCTACACCTTC
>.|TRBV27|TRBJ1-3|.
CASSLSSHSYSGNTIYF
TGTGCCAGCAGTTTATCCTCGCACTCATACTCTGGAAACACCATATATTTT
>.|TRBV15|TRBJ1-4|.
CATANSPNEKLFF
TGTGCCACCGCAAATAGCCCGAATGAAAAACTGTTTTTT
>.|TRBV5-1|TRBJ2-7|.
CASSADSHSYEQYF
TGCGCCAGCAGCGCGGACAGTCACTCCTACGAGCAGTACTTC
>.|TRBV27|TRBJ2-7|.
CASSLLASSTYEQYF
TGTGCCAGCAGTTTATTAGCCTCCAGTACCTACGAGCAGTACTTC
>.|TRBV12-2|TRBJ2-2|.
CASRLVRTSGANTGELFF
TGTGCAAGTCGCTTAGTTAGGACTAGCGGGGCGAACACCGGGGAGCTGTTTTTT
>.|TRBV19|TRBJ2-3|TRBD1
CASSTYRGAPTDTQYF
TGTGCCAGTAGTACCTACAGGGGGGCCCCCACAGATACGCAGTATTTT
>.|TRBV11-2|TRBJ1-2|.
CASSLSVVSGYTF
TGTGCCAGCAGCTTAAGCGTTGTCTCTGGCTACACCTTC
>.|TRBV28|TRBJ1-1|TRBD1
CASSSPTGGGTEAFF
TGTGCCAGCAGCTCCCCGACAGGGGGCGGCACTGAAGCTTTCTTT
>.|TRBV9|TRBJ2-1|.
CASSVGVSGASYNEQFF
TGTGCCAGCAGCGTCGGGGTTAGCGGAGCATCCTACAATGAGCAGTTCTTC
>once|TRBV6-6|TRBJ2-7|.
CASTQGGTVEQYF
TGTGCCAGCACCCAAGGGGGTACCGTCGAGCAGTACTTC
>.|TRBV4-1|TRBJ1-1|.
CASSHEPGTSRFKTEAFF
TGCGCCAGCAGCCACGAACCGGGGACATCCAGGTTCAAGACTGAAGCTTTCTTT
>once|TRBV19|TRBJ1-1|.
CASLLGGMNTEAFF
TGTGCCAGTCTCCTCGGGGGGATGAACACTGAAGCTTTCTTT
>.|TRBV6-6|TRBJ1-6|TRBD1
CASRTTGSDSPLHF
TGTGCCAGCAGGACGACAGGGTCGGACTCACCCCTCCACTTT
>.|TRBV28|TRBJ1-1|TRBD1
CASSLSVGTGGGEAFF
TGTGCCAGCAGTTTATCAGTCGGGACAGGGGGAGGGGAAGCTTTCTTT
>.|TRBV2|TRBJ2-1|TRBD2
CASSDSGSYNEQFF
TGTGCCAGCAGTGATAGCGGGAGCTACAATGAGCAGTTCTTC
>.|TRBV28|TRBJ1-2|TRBD1
CASSTGGYGYTF
TGTGCCAGCAGTACAGGGGGATATGGCTACACCTTC
>.|TRBV5-6|TRBJ2-3|TRBD2
CASSSELAGGGTDTQYF
TGTGCCAGCAGCTCCGAACTAGCGGGAGGGGGCACAGATACGCAGTATTTT